The rows below give T cell receptor beta chains drawn from one sample of a study of blood T cell repertoires in COVID-19. Method: immunoSEQ multiplex PCR; TCRdb's copy keeps in-frame clones and lacks some. The profile shows fewer than 300,000 clones, 65% to 85% of them singletons. Sequencing used peripheral blood. The origin of the receptors is an older person with COVID-19, enrolled during active disease. Both conserved end residues are part of each CDR3. The D gene is left open where the match is weak. Only some rows state a clone size, as once, few, many or a class for expanded clones.

V gene,clone size,CDR3 length,J gene,D gene,CDR3 DNA,CDR3 protein
TRBV19,NA,16,TRBJ2-2,TRBD2,TGTGCCAGTACCCGAGCGACTAGCGGGGGGTCCGGGGAGCTGTTTTTT,CASTRATSGGSGELFF
TRBV13,NA,14,TRBJ2-3,TRBD2,TGTGCCAGCAGCCACAAAGACTCTAGCGGGGCGCAGTATTTT,CASSHKDSSGAQYF
TRBV7-9,NA,17,TRBJ2-2,TRBD1,TGTGCCAGCAGCGCTTCGAAGGGGACAGGGGTAACCGGGGAGCTGTTTTTT,CASSASKGTGVTGELFF
TRBV7-2,NA,15,TRBJ2-1,NA,TGTGCCAGCAGACTCTCGGGTGGCTCCTACAATGAGCAGTTCTTC,CASRLSGGSYNEQFF
TRBV7-6,NA,16,TRBJ2-3,TRBD2,TGTGCCAGCAGCTTCACTAGCGGAGGCGGCACAGATACGCAGTATTTT,CASSFTSGGGTDTQYF
TRBV6-6,NA,14,TRBJ2-2,NA,TGTGCCAGCAGCCCTCTAGCTTCCACCGGGGAGCTGTTTTTT,CASSPLASTGELFF
TRBV6-2/TRBV6-3,NA,12,TRBJ1-1,NA,TGTGCCAGCAGTTTGGCGGGGATGGGGGCTTTCTTT,CASSLAGMGAFF
TRBV5-4,few,16,TRBJ2-7,TRBD2,TGTGCCAGCAGCTTACCGGGACTAGCGGGAGGCTACGAGCAGTACTTC,CASSLPGLAGGYEQYF
TRBV5-5,NA,14,TRBJ1-5,TRBD1,TGTGCCAGCAGCAATCTCGGGAAGACAGGGGGCGAGCATTTT,CASSNLGKTGGEHF
TRBV7-2,NA,14,TRBJ2-3,NA,TGTGCCAGCAGCTCCCAGCGACTCACGGATACGCAGTATTTT,CASSSQRLTDTQYF
TRBV21-1,NA,16,TRBJ1-5,NA,TGTGCCAGCAGCAAAGGCTGGGGACAGGACAATCAGCCCCAGCATTTT,CASSKGWGQDNQPQHF
TRBV27,NA,12,TRBJ1-1,NA,TGTGCCAGCAAGAAGGGGGACACTGAAGCTTTCTTT,CASKKGDTEAFF